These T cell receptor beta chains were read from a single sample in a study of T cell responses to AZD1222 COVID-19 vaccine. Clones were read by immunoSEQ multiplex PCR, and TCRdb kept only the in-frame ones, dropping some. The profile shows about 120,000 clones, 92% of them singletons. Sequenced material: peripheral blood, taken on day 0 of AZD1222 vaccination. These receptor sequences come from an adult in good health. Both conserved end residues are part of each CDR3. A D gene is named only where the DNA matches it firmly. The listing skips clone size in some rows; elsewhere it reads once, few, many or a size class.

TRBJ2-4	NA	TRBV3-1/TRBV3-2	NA	CASSPNLGGNGIQYF	TGTGCCAGCAGCCCCAACCTCGGCGGAAACGGCATTCAGTACTTC
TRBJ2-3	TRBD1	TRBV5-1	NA	CASSSTGGGDTQYF	TGCGCCAGCAGCTCCACAGGGGGAGGAGATACGCAGTATTTT
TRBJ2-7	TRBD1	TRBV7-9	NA	CASSLGGTGASSYEQYF	TGTGCCAGCAGCTTAGGGGGGACAGGGGCATCTTCCTACGAGCAGTACTTC
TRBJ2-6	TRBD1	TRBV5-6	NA	CASGLDRVMKPGANVLTF	TGTGCCAGCGGGCTAGACAGGGTTATGAAGCCTGGGGCCAACGTCCTGACTTTC
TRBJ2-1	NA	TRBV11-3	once	CASSLDPLAQFLNEQFF	TGTGCCAGCAGCTTAGACCCCCTAGCGCAATTTTTGAATGAGCAGTTCTTC
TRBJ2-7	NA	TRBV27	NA	CASSFKIGFRAYEQYF	TGTGCCAGCAGTTTCAAAATAGGTTTTAGGGCCTACGAGCAGTACTTC
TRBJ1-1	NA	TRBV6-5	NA	CASTSSTSGSEAFF	TGTGCCAGCACCTCGAGCACCTCCGGGAGCGAAGCTTTCTTT
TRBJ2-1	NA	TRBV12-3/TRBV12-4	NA	CASSWARGNEQFF	TGTGCCAGCAGTTGGGCTCGAGGGAATGAGCAGTTCTTC
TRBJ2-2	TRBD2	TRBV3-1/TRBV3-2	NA	CASSQGSGGPGTGELFF	TGTGCCAGCAGCCAAGGGTCGGGAGGGCCCGGCACCGGGGAGCTGTTTTTT
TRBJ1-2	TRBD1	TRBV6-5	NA	CASSQGAYGYTF	TGTGCCAGCAGCCAGGGGGCATATGGCTACACCTTC
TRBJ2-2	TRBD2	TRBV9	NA	CASSVSGRSTGELFF	TGTGCCAGCAGCGTAAGCGGGAGGAGTACCGGGGAGCTGTTTTTT
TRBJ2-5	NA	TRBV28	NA	CASSEHQGLETQYF	TGTGCCAGCAGTGAGCACCAGGGGCTGGAGACCCAGTACTTC
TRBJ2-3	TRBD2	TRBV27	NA	CASSPLAGVTDTQYF	TGTGCCAGCAGTCCATTAGCGGGAGTGACAGATACGCAGTATTTT
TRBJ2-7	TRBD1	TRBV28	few	CASSRVRDSLYF	TGTGCCAGCAGCAGAGTCCGGGACAGCCTTTACTTC
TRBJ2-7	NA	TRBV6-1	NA	CASSEGRATLYEQYF	TGTGCCAGCAGTGAAGGCAGGGCCACCCTCTACGAGCAGTACTTC